These T cell receptor beta chains were read from a single sample in a study of T and B cells in COVID-19 patients. TCRdb passed the multiplex PCR reads through MiXCR, listing each CDR3 protein once. The sample shows thousands of distinct CDR3 sequences, roughly a quarter of them seen only once. Sequencing was carried out using blood. Every receptor here comes from a human donor with active COVID-19. Both conserved end residues are part of each CDR3. The D gene is left open where the match is weak. Not all rows give a size; the values are once, few, many and, for expanded clones, a class.

D	V	size	J	DNA	CDR3
.	TRBV6-5	medium-sized	TRBJ2-7	TGTGCCACCTGGGACCCCTACGAGCAGTACTTC	CATWDPYEQYF
TRBD1	TRBV28	once	TRBJ2-2	TGTGCCAGCAGCGGACAGGAGAACACCGGGGAGCTGTTTTTT	CASSGQENTGELFF
.	TRBV20-1	.	TRBJ2-3	TGCAGTGCTAAGGAACCAGATACGCAGTATTTT	CSAKEPDTQYF
.	TRBV6-2/TRBV6-3	.	TRBJ1-2	TGTGCCAGCTCTGGGGCGAACTATGGCTACACCTTC	CASSGANYGYTF
.	TRBV21-1	.	TRBJ2-3	TGTGCCAGCAGCAAAGGGGACACAGGGAGGACAGATACGCAGTATTTT	CASSKGDTGRTDTQYF
TRBD1	TRBV7-9	.	TRBJ1-1	TGTGCCAGCAGCTTAGGCAGGGGGTCGGGGACTGAAGCTTTCTTT	CASSLGRGSGTEAFF
.	TRBV6-6	many	TRBJ1-6	TGTGCCAGCACACTACGGGCCCAGAGCTCACCCCTCCACTTT	CASTLRAQSSPLHF
TRBD1	TRBV7-2	many	TRBJ2-2	TGTGCCAGCAGCTTAACCCTCGGACAGGGCGTGCTGTTTTTT	CASSLTLGQGVLFF
TRBD1	TRBV6-5	medium-sized	TRBJ2-1	TGTGCCAGCAGTCAGGGACAGGGAAGTAGCGATAAGCAGTTCTTC	CASSQGQGSSDKQFF
.	TRBV5-6	medium-sized	TRBJ2-3	TGTGCCAGCAGCTTTCCCCAAATCACAGATACGCAGTATTTT	CASSFPQITDTQYF
TRBD1	TRBV6-2/TRBV6-3	many	TRBJ2-5	TGTGCCACCGAAACGGACAGGGGGGGTCGGGAGACCCAGTACTTC	CATETDRGGRETQYF
TRBD2	TRBV4-1	.	TRBJ2-2	TGCGCCAGCAGCCAAACTGCCGGGAGGACCTTTTCCGGGACTAGCGGGGAGCTGTTTTTT	CASSQTAGRTFSGTSGELFF
.	TRBV5-5	medium-sized	TRBJ2-2	TGTGCCAGCAGCTTGACTGAGACCGGGGAGCTGTTTTTT	CASSLTETGELFF
.	TRBV6-5	many	TRBJ1-3	TGTGCCAGCAGTTACTCGAACCCAGGGCTGGGGGACACCATATATTTT	CASSYSNPGLGDTIYF
.	TRBV6-6	medium-sized	TRBJ2-5	TGTGCCAGCAGTTACCCCCCGGAGACCCAGTACTTC	CASSYPPETQYF
.	TRBV27	.	TRBJ2-7	TGTGCCAGCAGTCCGGGACGCCCAGACGACGAGCAGTACTTC	CASSPGRPDDEQYF
TRBD1	TRBV9	.	TRBJ2-2	TGTGCCAGCAGCGTAGGGACAGGGGGAATCGGGGAGCTGTTTTTT	CASSVGTGGIGELFF
TRBD1	TRBV10-3	many	TRBJ2-2	TGTGCCATCAACGGACAGGCGAACACCGGGGAGCTGTTTTTT	CAINGQANTGELFF
TRBD1	TRBV5-4	medium-sized	TRBJ2-5	TGTGCCAGCAGCCAACCGGGACAGGGGGCGGGCGAGACCCAGTACTTC	CASSQPGQGAGETQYF
TRBD1	TRBV20-1	few	TRBJ1-6	TGCAGTGCTAGAGAGGACAGGGGAAATTCACCCCTCCACTTT	CSAREDRGNSPLHF
TRBD1	TRBV19	.	TRBJ2-2	TGTGCCACCCAGAGCACCGGGACAGGGAACACCGGGGAGCTGTTTTTT	CATQSTGTGNTGELFF
.	TRBV20-1	many	TRBJ2-1	TGCAGTGCTAGTAAGGGTAGGGATGAGCAGTTCTTC	CSASKGRDEQFF
.	TRBV19	medium-sized	TRBJ2-7	TGTGCCAGCCCCCGGGGTACACCGAACTACGAGCAGTACTTC	CASPRGTPNYEQYF
.	TRBV7-2	few	TRBJ2-7	TGTGCCAGCAGCCGTGCCGGGACCGGCATTCGTGAGCAGTACTTC	CASSRAGTGIREQYF
TRBD2	TRBV6-5	.	TRBJ2-3	TGTGCCAGCAGTTACCGGACTAGCGGACGTAGCACAGATACGCAGTATTTT	CASSYRTSGRSTDTQYF
.	TRBV12-3/TRBV12-4	medium-sized	TRBJ2-2	TGTGCCAGCAGTTTAATGTGGGACCCTTACACCGGGGAGCTGTTTTTT	CASSLMWDPYTGELFF
.	TRBV20-1	few	TRBJ2-7	TGCAGTGCTAGAGGAGGGACTGCCCACTACGAGCAGTACTTC	CSARGGTAHYEQYF
TRBD1	TRBV7-9	.	TRBJ2-7	TGTGCCAGCAGCTCCCCCGGGACAGGGACCTACGAGCAGTACTTC	CASSSPGTGTYEQYF
.	TRBV18	many	TRBJ1-4	TGTGCCAGCTCACCAGAAGGCGCAACTAATGAAAAACTGTTTTTT	CASSPEGATNEKLFF
.	TRBV18	medium-sized	TRBJ2-3	TGTGCCAGCTCACAAAGGACAGACCCTAGCACAGATACGCAGTATTTT	CASSQRTDPSTDTQYF
.	TRBV12-3/TRBV12-4	medium-sized	TRBJ2-7	TGTGCCAGCAGTTCCCAGGACACGAGCTCCTACGAGCAGTACTTC	CASSSQDTSSYEQYF
.	TRBV13	many	TRBJ2-3	TGTGCCAGCAGCTTGGGTGATAGGGGCGGGACAGATACGCAGTATTTT	CASSLGDRGGTDTQYF
.	TRBV15	medium-sized	TRBJ2-7	TGTGCCACCAGCAGAGAGTCCAGTCGAGGCCCTTACGAGCAGTACTTC	CATSRESSRGPYEQYF
.	TRBV27	once	TRBJ1-5	TGTGTTAGCAGTTTATGGCAGGACAATCAGCCCCAGCATTTT	CVSSLWQDNQPQHF
TRBD1	TRBV5-4	many	TRBJ1-4	TGTGCCAGCAGCACCCGGACAGGGGGCTTGGAAAAACTGTTTTTT	CASSTRTGGLEKLFF
TRBD1	TRBV6-1	few	TRBJ1-2	TGTGCCAGCACCCGCGGGACAGCGGAAACCTTC	CASTRGTAETF
.	TRBV5-4	medium-sized	TRBJ2-5	TGTGCCAGCAGCCAGCCTGACTTACAAGAGACCCAGTACTTC	CASSQPDLQETQYF
.	TRBV20-1	.	TRBJ2-5	TGCAGTGTCCGTCGAGACCAAGAGACCCAGTACTTC	CSVRRDQETQYF
TRBD2	TRBV12-3/TRBV12-4	many	TRBJ2-3	TGTGCCAGCAGTTTAGCGGTGGCTAGCGGGACCACAGATACGCAGTATTTT	CASSLAVASGTTDTQYF
.	TRBV11-2	.	TRBJ2-6	TGTGCCAGCAGCTTGGACCGGGTCAGGGCCAACGTCCTGACTTTC	CASSLDRVRANVLTF